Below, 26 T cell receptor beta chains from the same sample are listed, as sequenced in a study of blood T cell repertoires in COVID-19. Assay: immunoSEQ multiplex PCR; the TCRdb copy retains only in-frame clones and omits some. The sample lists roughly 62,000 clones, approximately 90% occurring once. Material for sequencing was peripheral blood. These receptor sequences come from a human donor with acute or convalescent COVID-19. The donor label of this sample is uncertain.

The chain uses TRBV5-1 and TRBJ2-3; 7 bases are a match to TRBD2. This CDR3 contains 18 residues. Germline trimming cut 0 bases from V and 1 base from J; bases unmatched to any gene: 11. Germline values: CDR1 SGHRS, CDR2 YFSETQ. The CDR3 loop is CASSLEGREMGGTDTQYF. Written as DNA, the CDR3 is TGCGCCAGCAGCTTGGAAGGGCGGGAGATGGGGGGCACAGATACGCAGTATTTT.

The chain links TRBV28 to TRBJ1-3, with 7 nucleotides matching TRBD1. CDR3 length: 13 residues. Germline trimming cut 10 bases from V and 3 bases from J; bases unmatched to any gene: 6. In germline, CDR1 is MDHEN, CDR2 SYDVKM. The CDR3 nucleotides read TGTGCCACCACAGGGGTGCGTGGAAACACCATATATTTT. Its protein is CATTGVRGNTIYF.

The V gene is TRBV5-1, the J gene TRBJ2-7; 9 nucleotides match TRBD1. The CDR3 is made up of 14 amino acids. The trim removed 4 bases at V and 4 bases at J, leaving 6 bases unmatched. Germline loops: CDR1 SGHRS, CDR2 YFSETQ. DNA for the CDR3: TGCGCCAGCAGCCCGGGACAGGGAGAATACGAGCAGTACTTC. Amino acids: CASSPGQGEYEQYF.

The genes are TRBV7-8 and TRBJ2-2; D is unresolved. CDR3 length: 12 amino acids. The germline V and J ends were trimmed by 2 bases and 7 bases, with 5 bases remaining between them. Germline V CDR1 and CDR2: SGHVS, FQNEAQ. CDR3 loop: CASSLKYGELFF. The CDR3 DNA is TGTGCCAGCAGCTTAAAATACGGGGAGCTGTTTTTT.

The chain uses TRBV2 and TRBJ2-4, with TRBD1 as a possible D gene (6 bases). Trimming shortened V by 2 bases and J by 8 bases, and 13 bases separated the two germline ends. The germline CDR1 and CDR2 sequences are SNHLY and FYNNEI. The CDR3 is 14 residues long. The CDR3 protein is CASSESQGWYIQYF. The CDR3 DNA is TGTGCCAGCAGTGAATCGCAGGGGTGGTACATTCAGTACTTC. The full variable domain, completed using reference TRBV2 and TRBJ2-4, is EPEVTQTPSHQVTQMGQEVILRCVPISNHLYFYWYRQILGQKVEFLVSFYNNEISEKSEIFDDQFSVERPDGSNFTLKIRSTKLEDSAMYFCASSESQGWYIQYFGAGTRLSVL.

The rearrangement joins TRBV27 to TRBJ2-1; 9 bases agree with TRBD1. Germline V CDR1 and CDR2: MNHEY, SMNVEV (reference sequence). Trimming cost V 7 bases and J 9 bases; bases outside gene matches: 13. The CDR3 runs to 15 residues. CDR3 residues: CASNPGQGGYPEQFF. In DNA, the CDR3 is TGTGCCAGCAACCCGGGACAGGGTGGTTATCCTGAGCAGTTCTTC.

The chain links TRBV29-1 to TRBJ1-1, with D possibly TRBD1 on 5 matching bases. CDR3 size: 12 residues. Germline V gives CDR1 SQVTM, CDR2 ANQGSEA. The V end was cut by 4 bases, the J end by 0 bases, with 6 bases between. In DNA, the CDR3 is TGCAGCGTTGGACAGATGAACACTGAAGCTTTCTTT. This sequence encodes CSVGQMNTEAFF.

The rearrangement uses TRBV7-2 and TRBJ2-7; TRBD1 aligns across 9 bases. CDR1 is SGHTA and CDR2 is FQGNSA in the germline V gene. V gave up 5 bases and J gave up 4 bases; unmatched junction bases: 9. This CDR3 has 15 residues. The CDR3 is CASSRPNRGRYEQYF. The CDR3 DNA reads TGTGCCAGCAGCCGCCCGAACAGGGGGCGTTACGAGCAGTACTTC.

In DNA form, the CDR3 reads TGCGCCAGCAGCCAAGAACAGGTCACAGGTTCACCCCTCCACTTT. Translated, it gives CASSQEQVTGSPLHF. This sequence joins TRBV4-1 and TRBJ1-6; tentatively, D is TRBD1 (5 bases). Germline V gene sequence: CDR1 MGHRA, CDR2 YSYEKL. V was pared by 0 bases and J by 9 bases, with 12 bases between. This CDR3 contains 15 residues.

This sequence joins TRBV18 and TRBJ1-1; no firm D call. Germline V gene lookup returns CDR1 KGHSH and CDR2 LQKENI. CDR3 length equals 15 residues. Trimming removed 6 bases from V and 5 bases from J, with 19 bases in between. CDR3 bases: TGTGCCAGCTCGTTGGGGTCCGTCTCGGGGACTGAAGCTTTCTTT. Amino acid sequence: CASSLGSVSGTEAFF.

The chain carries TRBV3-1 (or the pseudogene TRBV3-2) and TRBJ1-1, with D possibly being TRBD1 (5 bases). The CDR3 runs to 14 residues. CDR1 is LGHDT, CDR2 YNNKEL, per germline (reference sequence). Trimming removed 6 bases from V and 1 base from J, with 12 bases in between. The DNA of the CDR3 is TGTGCCAGCAGTCGAAGACAGAAGAACACTGAAGCTTTCTTT. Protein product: CASSRRQKNTEAFF.

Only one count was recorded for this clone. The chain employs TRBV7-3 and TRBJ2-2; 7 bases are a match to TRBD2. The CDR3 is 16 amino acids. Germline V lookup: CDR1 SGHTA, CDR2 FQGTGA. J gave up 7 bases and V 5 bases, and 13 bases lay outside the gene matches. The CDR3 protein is CASSPNPGRLGGELFF. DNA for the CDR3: TGTGCCAGCAGCCCAAACCCCGGGAGGTTGGGCGGGGAGCTGTTTTTT.

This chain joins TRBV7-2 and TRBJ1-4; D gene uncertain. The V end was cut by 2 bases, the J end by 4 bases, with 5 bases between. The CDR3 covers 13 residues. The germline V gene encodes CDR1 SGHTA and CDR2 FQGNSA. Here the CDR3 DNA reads TGTGCCAGCAGCTTAAACATTAATGAAAAACTGTTTTTT. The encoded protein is CASSLNINEKLFF.

This CDR3 is CASRQQVPGGEQYF. The CDR3 DNA reads as TGTGCCAGCAGACAACAGGTTCCCGGGGGGGAGCAGTACTTC. The gene calls are TRBV27 and TRBJ2-7; 7 bases align to TRBD2. The V gene's germline CDR1 is MNHEY and CDR2 SMNVEV (reference sequence). V was clipped by 6 bases and J by 7 bases; unmatched bases: 12. The CDR3 runs 14 residues.

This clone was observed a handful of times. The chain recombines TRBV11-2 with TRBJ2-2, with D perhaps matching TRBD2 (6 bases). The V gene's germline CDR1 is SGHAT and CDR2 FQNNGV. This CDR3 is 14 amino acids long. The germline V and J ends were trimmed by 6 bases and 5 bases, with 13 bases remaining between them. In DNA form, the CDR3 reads TGTGCCAGCAGATTTGGACTAACGACCGGGGAGCTGTTTTTT. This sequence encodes CASRFGLTTGELFF. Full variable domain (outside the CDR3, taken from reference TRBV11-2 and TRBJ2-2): EAGVAQSPRYKIIEKRQSVAFWCNPISGHATLYWYQQILGQGPKLLIQFQNNGVVDDSQLPKDRFSAERLKGVDSTLKIQPAKLEDSAVYLCASRFGLTTGELFFGEGSRLTVL.

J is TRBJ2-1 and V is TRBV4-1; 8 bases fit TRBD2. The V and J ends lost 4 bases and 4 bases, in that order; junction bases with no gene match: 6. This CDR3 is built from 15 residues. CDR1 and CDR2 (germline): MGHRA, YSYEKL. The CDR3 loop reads CASSPLSGGYNEQFF. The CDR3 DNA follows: TGCGCCAGCAGCCCCCTCAGCGGGGGTTACAATGAGCAGTTCTTC.

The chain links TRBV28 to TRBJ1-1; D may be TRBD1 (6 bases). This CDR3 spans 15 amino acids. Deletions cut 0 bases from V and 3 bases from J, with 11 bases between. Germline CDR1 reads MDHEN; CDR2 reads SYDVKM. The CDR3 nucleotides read TGTGCCAGCAGTTTATGGGGGGCAGGGCACACTGAAGCTTTCTTT. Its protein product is CASSLWGAGHTEAFF.

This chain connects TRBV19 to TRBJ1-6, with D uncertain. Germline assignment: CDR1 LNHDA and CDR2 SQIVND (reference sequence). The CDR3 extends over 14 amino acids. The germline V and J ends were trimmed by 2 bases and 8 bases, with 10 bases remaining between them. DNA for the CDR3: TGTGCCAGTAGTATAAGGGCGAGGGATTCACCCCTCCACTTT. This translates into CASSIRARDSPLHF. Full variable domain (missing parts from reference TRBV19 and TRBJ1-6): DGGITQSPKYLFRKEGQNVTLSCEQNLNHDAMYWYRQDPGQGLRLIYYSQIVNDFQKGDIAEGYSVSREKKESFPLTVTSAQKNPTAFYLCASSIRARDSPLHFGNGTRLTVT.

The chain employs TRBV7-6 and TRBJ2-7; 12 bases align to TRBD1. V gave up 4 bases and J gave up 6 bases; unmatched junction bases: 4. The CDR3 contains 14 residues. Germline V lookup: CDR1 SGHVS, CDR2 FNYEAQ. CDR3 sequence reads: CASSSGTGGVEQYF. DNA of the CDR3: TGTGCCAGCAGCTCCGGGACAGGGGGCGTCGAGCAGTACTTC.

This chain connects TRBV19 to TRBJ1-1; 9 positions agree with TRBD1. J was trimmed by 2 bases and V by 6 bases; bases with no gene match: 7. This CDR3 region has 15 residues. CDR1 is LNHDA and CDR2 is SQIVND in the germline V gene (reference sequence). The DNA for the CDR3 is TGTGCCAGTAGCAGACAGGGGGGGTCCAACACTGAAGCTTTCTTT. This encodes CASSRQGGSNTEAFF.

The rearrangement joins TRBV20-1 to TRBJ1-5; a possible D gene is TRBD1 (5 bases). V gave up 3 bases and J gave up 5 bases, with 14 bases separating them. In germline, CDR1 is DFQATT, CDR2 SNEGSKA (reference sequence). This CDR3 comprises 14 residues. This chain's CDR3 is CSASRQGRYQPQHF. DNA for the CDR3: TGCAGTGCTAGTCGTCAGGGAAGGTATCAGCCCCAGCATTTT.

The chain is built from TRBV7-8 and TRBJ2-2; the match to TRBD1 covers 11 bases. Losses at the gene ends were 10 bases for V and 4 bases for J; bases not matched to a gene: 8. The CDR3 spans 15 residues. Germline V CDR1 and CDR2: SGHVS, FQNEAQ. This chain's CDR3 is CANQVDRGLTGELFF. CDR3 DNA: TGTGCCAACCAAGTGGACAGGGGGCTCACCGGGGAGCTGTTTTTT.

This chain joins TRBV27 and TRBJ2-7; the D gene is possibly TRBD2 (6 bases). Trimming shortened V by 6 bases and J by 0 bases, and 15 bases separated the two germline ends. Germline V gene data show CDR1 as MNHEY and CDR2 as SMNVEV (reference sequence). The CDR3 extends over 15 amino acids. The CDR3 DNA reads TGTGCCAGCAGATCGGCGGGGTTGAGCTCCTACGAGCAGTACTTC. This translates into CASRSAGLSSYEQYF.

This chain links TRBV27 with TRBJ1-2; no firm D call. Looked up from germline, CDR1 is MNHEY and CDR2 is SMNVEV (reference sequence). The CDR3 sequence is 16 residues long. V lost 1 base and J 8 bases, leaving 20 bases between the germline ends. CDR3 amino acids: CASSLLPRSTHMGYTF. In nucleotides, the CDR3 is TGTGCCAGCAGTTTATTGCCGAGGTCCACGCATATGGGCTACACCTTC.

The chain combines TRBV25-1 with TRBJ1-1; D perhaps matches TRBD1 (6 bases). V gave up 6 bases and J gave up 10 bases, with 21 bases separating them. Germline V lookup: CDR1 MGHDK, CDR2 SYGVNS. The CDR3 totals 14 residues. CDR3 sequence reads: CASSLSTAGVSAFF. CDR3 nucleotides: TGTGCCAGCAGCTTATCAACCGCAGGGGTATCAGCTTTCTTT.

CDR3 DNA: TGTGCCAGCAGCTTAGAGGCAGGAAAGTCCTACGAGCAGTACTTC. This gives the protein CASSLEAGKSYEQYF. The chain links TRBV7-2 to TRBJ2-7; D uncertain. CDR1 SGHTA and CDR2 FQGNSA come from the germline V gene. Trimming cost V 1 base and J 1 base, with 11 bases left between them. The CDR3 runs to 15 residues.